These 26 T cell receptor beta chains were sequenced from one sample in a study of CD8+CD57+ T cells in acquired aplastic anemia. Using genomic DNA as the template, TCR beta VDJ and CDR3 profiling was carried out. TCRdb passed the reads through MiXCR, listing each CDR3 protein once. The data hold around 140,000 distinct CDR3 sequences, with approximately 41% observed a single time. Sequenced input: sorted CD4+, CD8+, or CD8+CD57+ T cells (not recorded which) from PBMCs. These receptors all come from a human donor in good health, serving as a control.

The rearrangement joins TRBV20-1 to TRBJ1-1, with D tentatively TRBD1 (5 bases). V lost 4 bases, J lost 0 bases, and 12 bases lay in between. Germline V CDR1 and CDR2: DFQATT, SNEGSKA (reference sequence). The CDR3 extends over 14 amino acids. The CDR3 DNA reads as TGCAGTGCTAAAGATCGACAGTTGAACACTGAAGCTTTCTTT. Translating it yields CSAKDRQLNTEAFF.

A note on this clonotype: A much larger clone lies a single base off, so this may be a read error. The V and J genes are TRBV5-4 and TRBJ2-7; D uncertain. This CDR3 has 12 amino acids. Germline-derived CDR1 and CDR2 are SGHNT and YYREEE (reference sequence). V was shortened by 4 bases and J by 6 bases, with 11 bases between the two germline ends. CDR3 DNA sequence: TGTGCCAGCAGCAAGGACGGAGCCGAGCAGTACTTC. It translates to CASSKDGAEQYF.

This clonotype was detected ten times or more. For the CDR3, the DNA is TGTGCCAGCAGCGCCGGGACTAGGCGTACAGATACGCAGTATTTT. Protein sequence: CASSAGTRRTDTQYF. The chain joins TRBV2 to TRBJ2-3, with 8 positions matching TRBD2. The CDR3 loop spans 15 amino acids. The V and J ends lost 6 bases and 3 bases, in that order; junction bases with no gene match: 8. From germline, CDR1 is SNHLY and CDR2 FYNNEI.

This clonotype came up a few times. This sequence may be a read error, since a much larger clone differs from it by one base. This chain uses TRBV12-5 with TRBJ2-3; D uncertain. The CDR3 is 13 residues long. Germline V lookup: CDR1 LGHNT, CDR2 FRNRAP. The CDR3 spells CASGLIDTDMQYF. The DNA of the CDR3 is TGTGCTAGTGGTCTGATCGACACAGATATGCAGTATTTT.

This clonotype was picked up many times. This chain uses TRBV19 with TRBJ1-1, with D uncertain. This CDR3 region has 12 residues. Trimming removed 7 bases from V and 7 bases from J, with 13 bases in between. The germline gives CDR1 LNHDA, CDR2 SQIVND (reference sequence). The CDR3 region is CASISDWSEAFF. In nucleotides, the CDR3 is TGTGCCAGTATAAGTGACTGGAGTGAAGCTTTCTTT.

About this clonotype itself: The junction does not match germline at one end; this may be a read error. The chain uses TRBV24-1 and TRBJ1-3; 8 positions agree with TRBD1. Germline CDR1 KGHDR, CDR2 SFDVKD. The CDR3 runs to 15 residues. CDR3 in amino acids: CATSDNGQGGSTIYF. In nucleotides, the CDR3 is TGTGCCACTAGTGATAATGGACAGGGTGGAAGCACCATATATTTT.

V gene TRBV5-1 combines with J gene TRBJ2-1; 8 bases agree with TRBD1. J was trimmed by 6 bases and V by 5 bases; bases with no gene match: 13. The CDR3 consists of 16 residues. Germline-derived CDR1 and CDR2 are SGHRS and YFSETQ. The CDR3 region has the DNA TGCGCCAGCAGAGAGACAGGGGCCCGAGTGGGCAATGAGCAGTTCTTC. Its protein product is CASRETGARVGNEQFF.

The count of this clonotype is one. J is TRBJ2-1 and V is TRBV15; 7 nucleotides agree with TRBD1. The CDR3 has 18 amino acids. The V gene's germline CDR1 is LNHNV and CDR2 YYDKDF (reference sequence). Losses at the gene ends were 3 bases for V and 5 bases for J; bases not matched to a gene: 16. For the CDR3, the DNA is TGTGCCACCAGCAGCCAATCTTACAGGGGTAAATTTCACAATGAGCAGTTCTTC. This encodes CATSSQSYRGKFHNEQFF.

The chain couples TRBV5-5 to TRBJ2-1, with D perhaps TRBD1 (5 bases). V lost 4 bases and J 8 bases, leaving 16 bases between the germline ends. This CDR3 contains 14 residues. Germline V lookup: CDR1 SGHKS, CDR2 YYEKEE (reference sequence). This CDR3 reads CASSDQPGMDEQFF. The CDR3 DNA is TGTGCCAGCAGCGACCAACCAGGGATGGATGAGCAGTTCTTC.

The chain employs TRBV18 and TRBJ1-2; no clear D. V was trimmed by 3 bases and J by 4 bases, leaving 12 bases between them. CDR1 KGHSH and CDR2 LQKENI come from the germline V gene. The CDR3 runs to 14 residues. This chain's CDR3 is CASSPDQVAYGYTF. CDR3 bases: TGTGCCAGCTCACCGGATCAGGTCGCCTATGGCTACACCTTC.

The chain employs TRBV6-1 and TRBJ1-3; D is unresolved. Germline V gives CDR1 MNHNS, CDR2 SASEGT. V shed 7 bases and J shed 0 bases, with 10 bases lying between them. There are 14 residues in the CDR3. The CDR3 coding sequence is TGTGCCAGCAAGAACCGCTTCTCTGGAAACACCATATATTTT. Translated: CASKNRFSGNTIYF.

On this clonotype: Just one base apart from a much larger clone, this may be a read error. This chain joins TRBV11-1 and TRBJ2-7; D not resolved. Germline V gene data show CDR1 as SGHAT and CDR2 as FQDESV (reference sequence). This CDR3 comprises 17 residues. V was cut by 6 bases and J by 10 bases, with 31 bases left in between. The CDR3 nucleotides are TGTGCCAGCAGATACTCCGGCGATGTCGGCGGAAAATTAAGACAGTACTTC. This codes for CASRYSGDVGGKLRQYF.

Note on this clonotype: A much larger clone differs by one base, so this may be a read error. The genes are TRBV4-2 and TRBJ1-3; tentatively, D is TRBD1 (6 bases). Germline-derived CDR1 and CDR2 are LGHNA and YNFKEQ. The CDR3 is 15 amino acids. The DNA of the CDR3 is TGTGCCAGCAGCCAAGCCGCAGGGGACGGAAACACCACATATTTT. Its protein product is CASSQAAGDGNTTYF.

The V gene is TRBV19, the J gene TRBJ2-5; tentatively, D is TRBD1 (6 bases). Between the trimmed V and J ends, which lost 3 bases and 4 bases, there was a span of 21 bases. The CDR3 has 17 residues. The germline gives CDR1 LNHDA, CDR2 SQIVND (reference sequence). The CDR3 DNA reads as TGTGCCAGTAGTATGTCCGGGGCTGGGACACCTGGAGAGACCCAGTACTTC. Translating it yields CASSMSGAGTPGETQYF.

The table lists this clonotype with a few counts. V is TRBV12-3 or TRBV12-4 and J is TRBJ1-4, with TRBD1 matching 11 bases. CDR3 length: 16 amino acids. Trimming cost V 3 bases and J 7 bases; bases outside gene matches: 7. CDR3 nucleotide sequence: TGTGCCAGCAGTTTCGGACAGGGGGCCCGTTCTGAAAAACTGTTTTTT. This translates into CASSFGQGARSEKLFF.

J is TRBJ2-5 and V is TRBV2; TRBD2 is a possible D gene (7 bases). The CDR3 covers 15 residues. Trimming removed 5 bases at V and 4 bases at J, with 17 bases between. CDR1 and CDR2 from the germline V gene are SNHLY and FYNNEI. The CDR3 DNA reads TGTGCCAGCAGTTCTCCTGGGGGGGCAGGAGAGACCCAGTACTTC. The encoded protein is CASSSPGGAGETQYF.

A word on this clonotype: Compared with germline, one end of the junction differs, possibly owing to a read error. This chain joins TRBV11-2 and TRBJ2-1, with 8 bases identical to TRBD2. The CDR3 runs to 17 residues. The germline gives CDR1 SGHAT, CDR2 FQNNGV. The CDR3: CASSLEGRGGFYDEQFF. The CDR3 DNA is TGTGCCAGCAGCTTAGAGGGTCGGGGGGGCTTCTACGATGAGCAGTTCTTC.

On this clonotype itself: An end of the junction does not agree with germline; a read error may underlie this. The V call is TRBV7-6, the J call TRBJ1-2, with 10 nucleotides matching TRBD1. The CDR3 runs to 15 residues. Germline V CDR1 and CDR2: SGHVS, FNYEAQ. Here the CDR3 reads CASSLATGGRDGHTF. The CDR3 nucleotides are TGTGCCAGCAGCTTAGCGACAGGGGGCAGGGATGGCCACACCTTC.

This clonotype occurred many times. The chain carries TRBV2 and TRBJ2-7; no firm D call. The CDR3 totals 10 residues. V lost 1 base and J lost 6, with 1 base in between. Germline values: CDR1 SNHLY, CDR2 FYNNEI. The CDR3 region has the DNA TGTGCCAGCAGTGAAGGCGAGCAGTACTTC. It is translated as CASSEGEQYF. The full variable domain, completed using reference TRBV2 and TRBJ2-7, is EPEVTQTPSHQVTQMGQEVILRCVPISNHLYFYWYRQILGQKVEFLVSFYNNEISEKSEIFDDQFSVERPDGSNFTLKIRSTKLEDSAMYFCASSEGEQYFGPGTRLTVT.

The chain has TRBV10-2 and TRBJ2-7; 10 nucleotides match TRBD1. V was clipped by 2 bases and J by 3 bases; unmatched bases: 7. The CDR3 runs 16 residues. Germline V gene sequence: CDR1 WSHSY, CDR2 SAAADI. The CDR3 spells CASSEVTGGTIYEQYF. The CDR3 DNA is TGCGCCAGCAGTGAGGTGACAGGGGGCACTATCTACGAGCAGTACTTC.

About this clonotype: A read error is possible here, since a much larger clone lies one base away. This rearrangement joins TRBV5-1 to TRBJ1-1; possible D gene TRBD1, 6 bases. Trimming took off 1 base at V and 1 base at J, with 11 bases between the two ends. The CDR3 runs to 15 residues. The V gene's germline CDR1 is SGHRS and CDR2 YFSETQ. The CDR3 sequence: CASSLIPGANTEAFF. The CDR3 DNA is TGCGCCAGCAGCTTGATTCCGGGGGCGAACACTGAAGCTTTCTTT.

In this sample, this clonotype turned up many times. The chain links TRBV27 to TRBJ1-5, with D unresolved. The germline V gene encodes CDR1 MNHEY and CDR2 SMNVEV (reference sequence). With 6 bases removed from V and 6 bases from J, the gap between germline ends came to 12 bases. This CDR3 region has 13 residues. The CDR3, as DNA: TGTGCCAGCAGCTATGCGACCTCTCAGCCCCAGCATTTT. Residues: CASSYATSQPQHF.

The chain recombines TRBV12-3 or TRBV12-4 with TRBJ1-2, with D perhaps matching TRBD1 (6 bases). The length of the CDR3 is 18 residues. The V and J ends lost 7 bases and 4 bases respectively, with 28 bases between them. As DNA, the CDR3 is TGTGCCAGCACCCTACGGACTAGCGGGAACAGGGTCCGCTATGGCTACACCTTC. This translates into CASTLRTSGNRVRYGYTF.

The V gene is TRBV29-1, the J gene TRBJ1-4, with no clear D. The CDR3 has 13 amino acids. Trimming removed 6 bases at V and 1 base at J, with 9 bases between. Germline V gives CDR1 SQVTM, CDR2 ANQGSEA. CDR3 in amino acids: CSVREGTNEKLFF. The CDR3 DNA is TGCAGCGTGCGGGAGGGAACTAATGAAAAACTGTTTTTT.

By share of the sample, this clonotype is medium-sized. The rearrangement links TRBV19 to TRBJ1-5; D remains ambiguous. Germline CDR1 reads LNHDA; CDR2 reads SQIVND (reference sequence). Trimming removed 6 bases at V and 1 base at J, with 10 bases between. CDR3 length: 14 amino acids. DNA for the CDR3: TGTGCCAGTAGACCTTCACAAAGCAATCAGCCCCAGCATTTT. Its translation is CASRPSQSNQPQHF. Looking up the rest from reference TRBV19 and TRBJ1-5 gives the full variable domain: DGGITQSPKYLFRKEGQNVTLSCEQNLNHDAMYWYRQDPGQGLRLIYYSQIVNDFQKGDIAEGYSVSREKKESFPLTVTSAQKNPTAFYLCASRPSQSNQPQHFGDGTRLSIL.

This clonotype has ten or more counts. The genes are TRBV7-8 and TRBJ1-1; D remains ambiguous. From germline, CDR1 is SGHVS and CDR2 FQNEAQ. The CDR3 has 12 residues. Trimming took 0 bases from V and 11 from J, leaving 10 bases between them. The CDR3 nucleotides are TGTGCCAGCAGCTTAGCGCGACAAACGGCTTTCTTT. Its translation is CASSLARQTAFF. The variable domain in full, with the rest retrieved from reference TRBV7-8 and TRBJ1-1, is GAGVSQSPRYKVAKRGQDVALRCDPISGHVSLFWYQQALGQGPEFLTYFQNEAQLDKSGLPSDRFFAERPEGSVSTLKIQRTQQEDSAVYLCASSLARQTAFFGQGTRLTVV.